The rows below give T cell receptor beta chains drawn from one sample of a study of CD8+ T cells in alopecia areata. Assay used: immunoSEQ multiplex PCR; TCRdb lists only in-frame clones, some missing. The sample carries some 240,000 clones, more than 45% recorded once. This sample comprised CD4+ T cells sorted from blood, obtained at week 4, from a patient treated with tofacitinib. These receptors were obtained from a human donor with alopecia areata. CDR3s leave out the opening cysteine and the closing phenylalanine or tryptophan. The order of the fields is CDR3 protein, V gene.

AWTGPVPTDTQY TRBV30
SVPPTGGETQY TRBV29-1
ASSPNPALAGGPNEQF TRBV2
ASASGTGPGQPQH TRBV9
ASSPKVEQF TRBV18
ASSAPPGQGRGNYGYT TRBV9
ASSLFAGGSGEQF TRBV27
ASSQAVTSTNEKLF TRBV4-3
ASSLPGERKH TRBV7-6
ASSIIWNEQF TRBV19
ASSQDILDSYEQY TRBV4-3
ASSSAGAFTDTQY TRBV7-9
ASSSYTGQETQY TRBV7-2
ASSIDRVHGYT TRBV19
ASRGMQVNRNYEQY TRBV2
SVEGERHEAF TRBV29-1
ASSQAQGGQPQH TRBV4-3
SVEGTGGYEQY TRBV29-1